This T cell receptor beta chain appears in the sequencing data of a study of graft-versus-host responses after intestinal transplantation. Libraries were prepared by immunoSEQ multiplex PCR; TCRdb keeps only in-frame clonotypes and omits some of them. The table has about 39,000 clones, about 94% seen once. This clone was seen once. No antigen is known for it. CDR1 and CDR2 from the germline V gene are MGHRA and YSYEKL. The CDR3 has 16 residues. V was clipped by 1 base and J by 5 bases; unmatched bases: 8. The sequenced sample was unstimulated CD8+ T cells sorted from spleen or lymph node cells, obtained before transplant. V and J are TRBV4-1 and TRBJ2-1; the match to TRBD2 covers 7 bases. The receptor's source is a human donor who was the organ donor for an intestinal transplant. The CDR3 sequence: CASSQGGGGSHNEQFF. The CDR3 coding sequence is TGCGCCAGCAGCCAAGGGGGGGGTGGCAGTCACAATGAGCAGTTCTTC.